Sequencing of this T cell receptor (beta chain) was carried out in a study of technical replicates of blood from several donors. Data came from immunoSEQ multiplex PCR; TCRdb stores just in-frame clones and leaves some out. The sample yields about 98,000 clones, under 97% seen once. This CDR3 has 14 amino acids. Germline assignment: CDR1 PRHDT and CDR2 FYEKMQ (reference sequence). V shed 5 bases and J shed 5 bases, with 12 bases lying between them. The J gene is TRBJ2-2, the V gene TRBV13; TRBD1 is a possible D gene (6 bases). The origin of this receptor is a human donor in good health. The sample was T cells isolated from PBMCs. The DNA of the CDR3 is TGTGCCAGCAGCCAGTCTACAGGGACCGGGGAGCTGTTTTTT. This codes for CASSQSTGTGELFF.